This T cell receptor (beta chain) is drawn from a study of blood T cell repertoires in COVID-19 (dated by TCRdb to 2019 to 2021). Background on the whole study: Samples from collaborators originated in the United States, Italy and Spain and spanned both the acute and convalescent phases of COVID-19. The prospective study material was composed of cDNA or gDNA derived from T cells, B-cell-depleted T cells, or PBMCs. Subjects who had been exposed to COVID-19, were actively infected with it, or had recovered from it provided the deeply sampled blood TCRbeta repertoires that made up the dataset. The repertoires were released in a freely available public database intended as a resource for research on the immune response to SARS-CoV-2. Samples were obtained from the ongoing ImmuneRACE study (first 160 participants) and from some 1,200 subjects provided by 6 global collaborators. A de-identified subject ID, COVID-19 status, age in years and sex were almost always included in the sample metadata. Where HLA class I and class II types were available, the types were taken from metadata supplied by the sample provider, not from assay-based typing. Results and caveats for the whole study, not just this receptor: The quantity of clinical and demographic metadata differed by source and by participant and was supplied without curation.

TCRbeta CDR3 regions were amplified from genomic DNA by means of the immunoSEQ Assay, a bias-controlled multiplex PCR. On the study's bioinformatics: The number of nucleated cells in each sample was estimated from the amplification of reference gene primers within the assay. To quantify the absolute abundance of each unique TCRbeta CDR3 rearrangement, sequence reads were collapsed and filtered. Productive Simpson clonality was computed per sample as the square root of Simpson's diversity index over productive rearrangements. Not all clones reach the TCRdb copy of this immuneACCESS table, which keeps in-frame sequences only. Checked studies attribute under half of the gap to unresolved V genes and leave the rest unexplained. V and J calls and clone size are copied from that table; D and trimming were computed from the DNA. In all, the sample holds approximately 270,000 clones, and 91% of those were seen once. More than 1% of the sample is held by the ten biggest clonotypes.

Participants in the prospective study were enrolled through a virtual design, were aged roughly 18 to 95 years, and lived in roughly 26 United States geographic areas. To assign participants to cohorts, the prospective study relied on clinical history that participants themselves reported in a screening survey and a study questionnaire. Mobile phlebotomists in the prospective study collected whole blood, serum and a nasopharyngeal or oropharyngeal swab from every participant. Over a roughly 2-month period, participants in the prospective study had the option of providing additional blood draws and questionnaires. Blood samples from the prospective study were shipped frozen or at room temperature prior to DNA extraction. Remarks on this clone: It has no known antigen specificity. No qualities accompany the bases; no much larger clone lies one base away.

From its cysteine to its phenylalanine, the CDR3 spans 12 amino acids. CDR3 DNA is the only sequence kept; it has 36 bases, read in frame from the first base. From V the trimming removes 7 bases and from J it removes 9 bases, while the gene matches leave 4 bases of the junction unaccounted for. CDR1 and CDR2 are read off the germline V gene (reference sequence) as LNHDA and SQIVND. The chain employs TRBV19 and TRBJ2-1; TRBD2 matches 9 bases in the middle. The sequence derives from a human donor in a cohort exposed to, infected with or recovered from COVID-19 (not recorded which). The donor label of this sample is uncertain. The sample taken for sequencing was PBMCs or T cells enriched from blood (not recorded which). The nucleotides read TGTGCCAGTAAGGGACTAGCAGCTGAGCAGTTCTTC. Its translation is CASKGLAAEQFF.